This entry is about one T cell receptor beta chain. The record originates from a study of blood T cell repertoires in COVID-19. Profiling relied on immunoSEQ multiplex PCR, and the TCRdb table lists in-frame clones only, not all of them. The data show some 120,000 clones, approximately 83% seen once. This CDR3 has 15 residues. Germline loops: CDR1 MNHEY, CDR2 SMNVEV (reference sequence). Trimming took off 0 bases at V and 8 bases at J, with 13 bases between the two ends. The sample comprised peripheral blood. The chain carries TRBV27 and TRBJ1-4; D might be TRBD1 (6 bases). This clonotype was obtained from a woman aged 45-65 years with acute or convalescent COVID-19. For the CDR3, the DNA is TGTGCCAGCAGTTTATCAATCGGGACACCGGAAAAACTGTTTTTT. Residues: CASSLSIGTPEKLFF.